This TCR beta chain was sequenced during a study of cytomegalovirus exposure and HLA in healthy donors. The study ran its PCR with 60 Vbeta and 13 Jbeta primers. Only in-frame clones appear in the TCRdb table, and some are missing; sequencing was by immunoSEQ multiplex PCR. This sample has some 99,000 clones; around 68% occur once, and the top ten carry less than 1.5%. Germline CDR1 is SGHNT and CDR2 is YYREEE (reference sequence). There are 18 residues in the CDR3. V trimming: 4 bases; J trimming: 7 bases; junction bases outside the gene matches: 18. The receptor was derived from a female donor in good health and CMV-seronegative. Material for sequencing was PBMCs. V usage is TRBV5-4 and J usage is TRBJ2-5; 11 nucleotides agree with TRBD2. CDR3 sequence reads: CASSTPISGGGPNGTQYF. Written as DNA, the CDR3 is TGTGCCAGCAGCACACCCATTAGCGGGGGGGGACCTAACGGGACCCAGTACTTC.